These T cell receptor beta chains were read from a single sample in a study of blood T cell repertoires in COVID-19. Generated by immunoSEQ multiplex PCR, the TCRdb table keeps only in-frame clones and is missing some. The repertoire includes a few hundred thousand clones, more than 90% of them detected once, and roughly 18% sits in the top ten. The sample consisted of PBMCs or T cells enriched from blood (not recorded which). All receptors come from a woman aged 25 to 39 who had recovered from COVID-19. Both conserved end residues are part of each CDR3. A D gene is named only where the DNA matches it firmly. A clone size is listed for some rows: how often the clone was seen (once, few, many), or a class if it is expanded.

j_gene: TRBJ2-2
v_gene: TRBV4-3
d_gene: NA
abundance: NA
CDR3nt: TGCGCCAGCAGCCAAGATTCACAGTGGTCCACCGGGGAGCTGTTTTTT
CDR3aa: CASSQDSQWSTGELFF

j_gene: TRBJ2-1
v_gene: TRBV7-9
d_gene: TRBD2
abundance: NA
CDR3nt: TGTGCCAGCAGCTGGCAGGGAGGGAATGAGCAGTTCTTC
CDR3aa: CASSWQGGNEQFF

j_gene: TRBJ2-7
v_gene: TRBV5-4
d_gene: TRBD2
abundance: NA
CDR3nt: TGTGCCAGCAGCTTGGTGGCTAGCGGGAGAGGGTGGGGGTCCTACGAGCAGTACTTC
CDR3aa: CASSLVASGRGWGSYEQYF

j_gene: TRBJ1-6
v_gene: TRBV6-4
d_gene: NA
abundance: NA
CDR3nt: TGTGCCAGCAGTCGGGGGTTGGGTTCACCCCTCCACTTT
CDR3aa: CASSRGLGSPLHF

j_gene: TRBJ2-2
v_gene: TRBV27
d_gene: TRBD2
abundance: NA
CDR3nt: TGTGCCAGCAGTTTAACTAGCGGGAGGATAAACACCGGGGAGCTGTTTTTT
CDR3aa: CASSLTSGRINTGELFF

j_gene: TRBJ2-7
v_gene: TRBV29-1
d_gene: TRBD1
abundance: NA
CDR3nt: TGCAGCGTGACACAGGGGGCTCTGGGCTCCTACGAGCAGTACTTC
CDR3aa: CSVTQGALGSYEQYF

j_gene: TRBJ1-2
v_gene: TRBV4-1
d_gene: NA
abundance: NA
CDR3nt: TGCGCCAGCAGCCAAGGAGTAATGCGGCCCCCGGCTTCTAATAACTATGGCTACACCTTC
CDR3aa: CASSQGVMRPPASNNYGYTF

j_gene: TRBJ1-1
v_gene: TRBV11-3
d_gene: NA
abundance: NA
CDR3nt: TGTGCCAGCAGCCCGTCGACCCTGCGGACTGAAGCTTTCTTT
CDR3aa: CASSPSTLRTEAFF

j_gene: TRBJ1-4
v_gene: TRBV7-9
d_gene: NA
abundance: NA
CDR3nt: TGTGCCAGCAGCCCTAAAGGAACCACCGTGGGCGAAAAACTGTTTTTT
CDR3aa: CASSPKGTTVGEKLFF

j_gene: TRBJ2-2
v_gene: TRBV5-1
d_gene: NA
abundance: NA
CDR3nt: TGCGCCAGCAGCTGGTGGGGTAGCGGCACCGGGGAGCTGTTTTTT
CDR3aa: CASSWWGSGTGELFF

j_gene: TRBJ2-5
v_gene: TRBV24-1
d_gene: TRBD1
abundance: once
CDR3nt: TGTGCCACCAGTGATCAGACAGGGGGGGAGACCCAGTACTTC
CDR3aa: CATSDQTGGETQYF

j_gene: TRBJ1-1
v_gene: TRBV30
d_gene: NA
abundance: NA
CDR3nt: TGTGCCTGGAGTGTACTCCGGAACACTGAAGCTTTCTTT
CDR3aa: CAWSVLRNTEAFF

j_gene: TRBJ2-7
v_gene: TRBV3-1/TRBV3-2
d_gene: TRBD2
abundance: NA
CDR3nt: TGTGCCAGCAGCCTTAGCGGGAGTTGGCCCGGACTCTCCTACGAGCAGTACTTC
CDR3aa: CASSLSGSWPGLSYEQYF

j_gene: TRBJ1-2
v_gene: TRBV18
d_gene: NA
abundance: once
CDR3nt: TGTGCCAGCTCACCGCCGGACAGCCTACCCCGCGGCTACACCTTC
CDR3aa: CASSPPDSLPRGYTF

j_gene: TRBJ1-2
v_gene: TRBV5-4
d_gene: NA
abundance: NA
CDR3nt: TGTGCCAGCAGCTTGGATCCGGCGGGAGCCAACTATGGCTACACCTTC
CDR3aa: CASSLDPAGANYGYTF

j_gene: TRBJ2-2
v_gene: TRBV27
d_gene: NA
abundance: NA
CDR3nt: TGTGCCAGCAGGAACAGGGAAGTCACCGGGGAGCTGTTTTTT
CDR3aa: CASRNREVTGELFF

j_gene: TRBJ2-2
v_gene: TRBV5-5
d_gene: NA
abundance: NA
CDR3nt: TGTGCCAGCAGCCTCTATCCCCGGGAGGAGCTGTTTTTT
CDR3aa: CASSLYPREELFF

j_gene: TRBJ1-2
v_gene: TRBV28
d_gene: NA
abundance: few
CDR3nt: TGTGCCAGCAGTTTAGGGCAGGGGACCTATGGCTACACCTTC
CDR3aa: CASSLGQGTYGYTF

j_gene: TRBJ1-5
v_gene: TRBV3-1/TRBV3-2
d_gene: NA
abundance: NA
CDR3nt: TGTGCCAGCAGTTCCGCGGGAGGGGGGAGCAATCAGCCCCAGCATTTT
CDR3aa: CASSSAGGGSNQPQHF

j_gene: TRBJ1-5
v_gene: TRBV11-3
d_gene: NA
abundance: NA
CDR3nt: TGTGCCACCCAGTGGCCCCAGCATTTT
CDR3aa: CATQWPQHF

j_gene: TRBJ2-7
v_gene: TRBV9
d_gene: NA
abundance: NA
CDR3nt: TGTGCCAGCAGCCCTAGTGGATCGGTCACCTACGAGCAGTACTTC
CDR3aa: CASSPSGSVTYEQYF

j_gene: TRBJ2-1
v_gene: TRBV3-1/TRBV3-2
d_gene: TRBD2
abundance: NA
CDR3nt: TGTGCCAGCAGCCAAGGCCTATTGGGGGAGGGAGACTACAATGAGCAGTTCTTC
CDR3aa: CASSQGLLGEGDYNEQFF

j_gene: TRBJ2-2
v_gene: TRBV30
d_gene: NA
abundance: once
CDR3nt: TGTGCCTGGAGCGGACAAACCTGGGGGGAGCTGTTTTTT
CDR3aa: CAWSGQTWGELFF

j_gene: TRBJ1-5
v_gene: TRBV28
d_gene: TRBD1
abundance: NA
CDR3nt: TGTGCCAGCATGGGGGACGACAGGGAACGCCAGCCCCAGCATTTT
CDR3aa: CASMGDDRERQPQHF

j_gene: TRBJ2-7
v_gene: TRBV13
d_gene: TRBD2
abundance: NA
CDR3nt: TGTGCCAGCAGCTTGGGACTAGCGGGGGCCCTATACGAGCAGTACTTC
CDR3aa: CASSLGLAGALYEQYF

j_gene: TRBJ2-7
v_gene: TRBV6-1
d_gene: TRBD2
abundance: NA
CDR3nt: TGTGCCAGCAGTGGCTCGTCGACTAGCGGACGTTACGAGCAGTACTTC
CDR3aa: CASSGSSTSGRYEQYF

j_gene: TRBJ1-2
v_gene: TRBV27
d_gene: TRBD1
abundance: once
CDR3nt: TGTGCCAGCAGTTTGGACAGGGGGCGCTCGGATGGCTACACCTTC
CDR3aa: CASSLDRGRSDGYTF

j_gene: TRBJ2-2
v_gene: TRBV7-2
d_gene: NA
abundance: NA
CDR3nt: TGTGCCAGCAGCTCCTCGAGAGGAGGGGCCGGGGAGCTGTTTTTT
CDR3aa: CASSSSRGGAGELFF

j_gene: TRBJ2-7
v_gene: TRBV5-5
d_gene: TRBD2
abundance: NA
CDR3nt: TGTGCCAGCAGCATGTCCCTAGCGGGAGAATACGAGCAGTACTTC
CDR3aa: CASSMSLAGEYEQYF

j_gene: TRBJ2-1
v_gene: TRBV19
d_gene: NA
abundance: NA
CDR3nt: TGTGCCAGTAGAGGCCGGGATTCTAAATACAATGAGCAGTTCTTC
CDR3aa: CASRGRDSKYNEQFF

j_gene: TRBJ2-2
v_gene: TRBV6-5
d_gene: TRBD1
abundance: once
CDR3nt: TGTGCCAGCAGTTACTTAGCCAGGGGGACCGGGGAGCTGTTTTTT
CDR3aa: CASSYLARGTGELFF

j_gene: TRBJ2-3
v_gene: TRBV2
d_gene: TRBD2
abundance: NA
CDR3nt: TGTGCCAGCCCCGGAGGCGGGAGGGGCACAGATACGCAGTATTTT
CDR3aa: CASPGGGRGTDTQYF

j_gene: TRBJ2-7
v_gene: TRBV21-1
d_gene: NA
abundance: NA
CDR3nt: TGTGCCTCCAGGGTTAGGGACTACGAGCAGTACTTC
CDR3aa: CASRVRDYEQYF

j_gene: TRBJ2-7
v_gene: TRBV6-5
d_gene: TRBD1
abundance: NA
CDR3nt: TGTGCCAGTAGAGGTAGGACAGGGGACTACGAGCAGTACTTC
CDR3aa: CASRGRTGDYEQYF

j_gene: TRBJ2-7
v_gene: TRBV12-3/TRBV12-4
d_gene: NA
abundance: NA
CDR3nt: TGTGCCAGCAGTTCCACCTACGAGCAGTACTTC
CDR3aa: CASSSTYEQYF

j_gene: TRBJ2-2
v_gene: TRBV3-1/TRBV3-2
d_gene: NA
abundance: NA
CDR3nt: TGTGCCAGCAGTGGACTATCCAACACCGGGGAGCTGTTTTTT
CDR3aa: CASSGLSNTGELFF

j_gene: TRBJ2-7
v_gene: TRBV28
d_gene: NA
abundance: NA
CDR3nt: TGTGCCAGCAGTTCCGCCCACTACAGGGACTCCTACGAGCAGTACTTC
CDR3aa: CASSSAHYRDSYEQYF

j_gene: TRBJ1-1
v_gene: TRBV4-3
d_gene: NA
abundance: NA
CDR3nt: TGCGCCAGCAGCCAAGCCGTGAACACTGAAGCTTTCTTT
CDR3aa: CASSQAVNTEAFF

j_gene: TRBJ1-6
v_gene: TRBV6-5
d_gene: NA
abundance: NA
CDR3nt: TGTGCCAGCAGCGCCGGTCACGGGGATTCACCCCTCCACTTT
CDR3aa: CASSAGHGDSPLHF

j_gene: TRBJ2-3
v_gene: TRBV7-3
d_gene: NA
abundance: NA
CDR3nt: TGTGCCAGCAACCCCAATGGGGGCCCAGATACGCAGTATTTT
CDR3aa: CASNPNGGPDTQYF

j_gene: TRBJ1-1
v_gene: TRBV30
d_gene: NA
abundance: NA
CDR3nt: TGTGCCTGGAATTTGGACTATCCGAACACTGAAGCTTTCTTT
CDR3aa: CAWNLDYPNTEAFF

j_gene: TRBJ1-1
v_gene: TRBV28
d_gene: NA
abundance: once
CDR3nt: TGTGCCAGCAGTCCCGCCCGACAGGTTCACACTGAAGCTTTCTTT
CDR3aa: CASSPARQVHTEAFF

j_gene: TRBJ1-1
v_gene: TRBV9
d_gene: NA
abundance: NA
CDR3nt: TGTGCCAGCAGCGACTACTTGGGCACTGAAGCTTTCTTT
CDR3aa: CASSDYLGTEAFF

j_gene: TRBJ1-6
v_gene: TRBV6-5
d_gene: NA
abundance: NA
CDR3nt: TGTGCCAGCAGTTACCAGGGCTACTCCTATAATTCACCCCTCCACTTT
CDR3aa: CASSYQGYSYNSPLHF

j_gene: TRBJ1-2
v_gene: TRBV18
d_gene: NA
abundance: once
CDR3nt: TGTGCCAGCTCACCAAAGGGGCCGAGCCGGGATGGCTACACCTTC
CDR3aa: CASSPKGPSRDGYTF

j_gene: TRBJ2-5
v_gene: TRBV20-1
d_gene: NA
abundance: NA
CDR3nt: TGCAGTGCTCGGTCGGAGACCCAGTACTTC
CDR3aa: CSARSETQYF

j_gene: TRBJ2-5
v_gene: TRBV3-1/TRBV3-2
d_gene: NA
abundance: NA
CDR3nt: TGTGCCAGCAGCCAAGCCGGGGAGACCCAGTACTTC
CDR3aa: CASSQAGETQYF

j_gene: TRBJ2-7
v_gene: TRBV29-1
d_gene: TRBD2
abundance: NA
CDR3nt: TGCAGCGTGGCACCGGGGGGGGCCTCCTACGAGCAGTACTTC
CDR3aa: CSVAPGGASYEQYF

j_gene: TRBJ2-7
v_gene: TRBV18
d_gene: NA
abundance: NA
CDR3nt: TGTGCCAGCTCACTATCCAGGGAAAGCTCCTACGAGCAGTACTTC
CDR3aa: CASSLSRESSYEQYF

j_gene: TRBJ1-5
v_gene: TRBV12-3/TRBV12-4
d_gene: NA
abundance: few
CDR3nt: TGTGCCAGCAGTTTACGGCGGGATCAGCCCCAGCATTTT
CDR3aa: CASSLRRDQPQHF

j_gene: TRBJ2-5
v_gene: TRBV6-5
d_gene: TRBD1
abundance: NA
CDR3nt: TGTGCCAGCAGTTACAAGGGGCAGGGGGCAAGAGGGACCCAGTACTTC
CDR3aa: CASSYKGQGARGTQYF

j_gene: TRBJ1-2
v_gene: TRBV19
d_gene: TRBD1
abundance: NA
CDR3nt: TGTGCCAGTAGTATCGGACAGGGGATAAGCTACACCTTC
CDR3aa: CASSIGQGISYTF

j_gene: TRBJ2-3
v_gene: TRBV27
d_gene: NA
abundance: NA
CDR3nt: TGTGCCAGCAGTAGTAACGGGGGGCAGGGCACAGATACGCAGTATTTT
CDR3aa: CASSSNGGQGTDTQYF

j_gene: TRBJ2-7
v_gene: TRBV7-2
d_gene: NA
abundance: NA
CDR3nt: TGTGCCAGCAGCTTAATGACAGGCGACGAGCAGTACTTC
CDR3aa: CASSLMTGDEQYF

j_gene: TRBJ1-1
v_gene: TRBV5-6
d_gene: TRBD1
abundance: NA
CDR3nt: TGTGCCAGCAGCGGGACAGGGATGAACACTGAAGCTTTCTTT
CDR3aa: CASSGTGMNTEAFF

j_gene: TRBJ2-5
v_gene: TRBV19
d_gene: TRBD2
abundance: NA
CDR3nt: TGTGCCAGTAGTATGGGAGGGTTTCAAGAGACCCAGTACTTC
CDR3aa: CASSMGGFQETQYF

j_gene: TRBJ2-7
v_gene: TRBV5-1
d_gene: NA
abundance: NA
CDR3nt: TGCGCCAGCAGCTTGGCCTTAGCCCCCTACGAGCAGTACTTC
CDR3aa: CASSLALAPYEQYF

j_gene: TRBJ1-2
v_gene: TRBV19
d_gene: NA
abundance: NA
CDR3nt: TGTGCCAGTAGTACCTACTCCAAAGGGACAAATTATGGCTACACCTTC
CDR3aa: CASSTYSKGTNYGYTF

j_gene: TRBJ1-5
v_gene: TRBV7-2
d_gene: TRBD1
abundance: NA
CDR3nt: TGTGCCAGCAGTATAGGGGGCCGTCAGCCCCAGCATTTT
CDR3aa: CASSIGGRQPQHF

j_gene: TRBJ2-1
v_gene: TRBV3-1/TRBV3-2
d_gene: TRBD1
abundance: NA
CDR3nt: TGTGCCAGCAGCCAAGGGGCAGGGGGCCATGAGCAGTTCTTC
CDR3aa: CASSQGAGGHEQFF